The 6 T cell receptor beta chains presented below share a single source sample, sequenced in a study of shared clonotypes between healthy human individuals. Profiled with immunoSEQ multiplex PCR; TCRdb holds only in-frame clones, not every one. The data hold approximately 2,000,000 clones, with about 90% observed a single time. Sequencing was done on a sample of naive CD4+ T cells from PBMCs. Stated subset: CD45RA+ positively selected. These receptors were obtained from a man between 18 and 29 years old in good health. Some clones in this sample may be carry-over from other donors' samples.

The CDR3 nucleotides read TGCAGCGTTGAAGGACAGGAACAGCCCTACGAGCAGTACTTC. Encoded protein: CSVEGQEQPYEQYF. V usage is TRBV29-1 and J usage is TRBJ2-7, with D tentatively TRBD1 (6 bases). This CDR3 spans 14 amino acids. Deletions cut 1 base from V and 2 bases from J, with 12 bases between. Germline V CDR1 and CDR2: SQVTM, ANQGSEA.

The chain recombines TRBV7-2 with TRBJ2-7; D possibly corresponds to TRBD2 (6 bases). The length of the CDR3 is 13 residues. Per the germline V gene, CDR1 is SGHTA and CDR2 is FQGNSA. V lost 4 bases to trimming and J lost 7 bases, with 14 bases between them. CDR3 in DNA: TGTGCCAGCAGCTCTCCGGGGGACTGGGAGCAGTACTTC. Translating gives CASSSPGDWEQYF.

This chain links TRBV6-5 with TRBJ2-1, with D perhaps matching TRBD1 or TRBD2 (5 bases each). The V gene's germline CDR1 is MNHEY and CDR2 SVGAGI. Between the trimmed V and J ends, which lost 4 bases and 0 bases, there was a span of 13 bases. CDR3 length equals 16 residues. CDR3 bases: TGTGCCAGCAGTTTCCGTGGGGGAAGCTCCTACAATGAGCAGTTCTTC. The encoded protein is CASSFRGGSSYNEQFF.

The V gene is TRBV4-1, the J gene TRBJ2-7, with D perhaps matching TRBD1 or TRBD2 (6 bases each). The CDR3 loop spans 15 amino acids. V lost 4 bases to trimming and J lost 6 bases, with 19 bases between them. Looked up from germline, CDR1 is MGHRA and CDR2 is YSYEKL. The CDR3 region is CASSLAGTMATEQYF. The CDR3 DNA sequence: TGCGCCAGCAGCCTGGCGGGGACAATGGCAACCGAGCAGTACTTC.

The chain recombines TRBV28 with TRBJ1-1; D is unresolved. Germline CDR1 reads MDHEN; CDR2 reads SYDVKM. V was cut by 5 bases and J by 5 bases, with 15 bases left in between. The CDR3 sequence is 14 residues long. The CDR3 sequence is CASSRLVGRTEAFF. CDR3 sequence (DNA): TGTGCCAGCAGTAGACTGGTGGGGAGGACTGAAGCTTTCTTT.

The chain employs TRBV7-2 and TRBJ2-7; TRBD2 aligns across 8 bases. V was clipped by 1 base and J by 7 bases; unmatched bases: 12. The CDR3 sequence is 16 residues long. The germline gives CDR1 SGHTA, CDR2 FQGNSA. CDR3: CASSLGTPAGVREQYF. The CDR3, as DNA: TGTGCCAGCAGCTTAGGAACCCCAGCGGGAGTGCGGGAGCAGTACTTC.